The rows below give T cell receptor beta chains drawn from one sample of a study of regulatory T cells in long-lasting Graves disease. TCRdb analysed the multiplex PCR reads with MiXCR anew, one entry per CDR3 protein. This sample yields around 400,000 distinct CDR3 sequences, of which around a quarter are seen a single time; about 26% belongs to the top ten. The material was peripheral blood mononuclear cells (PBMCs), obtained when the disease was refractory, from a patient treated with antithyroid drugs. Source of these receptors: a female donor with Graves disease. CDR3s include the opening cysteine and the closing phenylalanine or tryptophan. The D gene is left open where the match is weak. Where a row states a size, it is once, few, many or the class of an expanded clone; other rows omit it.

D gene,J gene,V gene,clone size,CDR3 DNA,CDR3 protein
NA,TRBJ2-3,TRBV28,NA,TGTGCCAGCCAAGCGACAGGCGTCACAGATACGCAGTATTTT,CASQATGVTDTQYF
NA,TRBJ2-5,TRBV12-3/TRBV12-4,many,TGTGCCAGCACCCCAATCGGAGGGGGTAGTTTAGAGACCCAGTACTTC,CASTPIGGGSLETQYF
TRBD1,TRBJ2-5,TRBV7-8,NA,TGTGCCAGCAGCTTAGCGGGGACAGGGAAGGAGACCCAGTACTTC,CASSLAGTGKETQYF
NA,TRBJ2-3,TRBV5-1,few,TGCGCCAGCAGCCAAGAAGTGAATGCCCCGACAGATACGCAGTATTTT,CASSQEVNAPTDTQYF
NA,TRBJ1-1,TRBV6-1,NA,TGTGCCAGCAGAAGAGACAGCGGCTACACTGAAGCTTTCTTT,CASRRDSGYTEAFF
NA,TRBJ1-2,TRBV7-2,many,TGTGCCAGCAGCCCCCGGCAGGGGTTGGGCTACACCTTC,CASSPRQGLGYTF
TRBD1,TRBJ2-5,TRBV7-6,NA,TGTGCCAGCAGCTCACAGACAGGGGTTTGGACCCAGTACTTC,CASSSQTGVWTQYF
NA,TRBJ1-3,TRBV10-3,many,TGTGCCCCCGGTGCGTGGCTCTCTGGAAACACCATATATTTT,CAPGAWLSGNTIYF
NA,TRBJ2-7,TRBV10-3,NA,TGTGCCATCAGTGAGTCGAATGGGATCTACGAGCAGTACTTC,CAISESNGIYEQYF
TRBD1,TRBJ1-2,TRBV5-1,many,TGCGCCAGCAGCTTGGCCACAGGGGCCATGGAAAGCTACACCTTC,CASSLATGAMESYTF
NA,TRBJ1-6,TRBV5-4,NA,TGTGCCAGCGGACAATTAGGACAGCATAATTCACCCCTCCACTTT,CASGQLGQHNSPLHF
TRBD2,TRBJ2-5,TRBV10-3,NA,TGTGCCATCAGTGCGTCGGTGACCGGGGGGGAGACCCAGTACTTC,CAISASVTGGETQYF
NA,TRBJ1-1,TRBV7-2,many,TGTGCCAGCAGCTTAGTCTCTCTTATCAGAACTTCAATTGAAGCTTTCTTT,CASSLVSLIRTSIEAFF
NA,TRBJ1-1,TRBV3-1,NA,TGTGCCAGCAGTCGACAGTCTGGGTACACTGAAGCTTTCTTT,CASSRQSGYTEAFF
NA,TRBJ1-1,TRBV25-1,NA,TGTGCCAGCAGGGGTAAGGGGGGAACCACTGAAGCTTTCTTT,CASRGKGGTTEAFF
NA,TRBJ2-7,TRBV20-1,few,TGCAGTGCTAGGCTGCCCCAGGGACTCTACGAGCAGTACTTC,CSARLPQGLYEQYF
NA,TRBJ1-5,TRBV28,many,TGTGCCAGCAGTGTTAGGGTTGGCAATCAGCCCCAGCATTTT,CASSVRVGNQPQHF
NA,TRBJ1-3,TRBV2,NA,TGTGCCAGCAGTTTGATGCTTTCCCTCTCTGGAAACACCATATATTTT,CASSLMLSLSGNTIYF
NA,TRBJ2-5,TRBV20-1,many,TGCAGTGCTAGGCAGGGGATAAAGACCCAGTACTTC,CSARQGIKTQYF
TRBD1,TRBJ2-1,TRBV12-3/TRBV12-4,NA,TGTGCCAGCAGTTTATATGGGACAGGGTTAAGGAATGAGCAGTTCTTC,CASSLYGTGLRNEQFF
NA,TRBJ2-7,TRBV5-5,NA,TGTGCCAGCAGCGGCGGGACACTAGTCTCCTACGAGCAGTACTTC,CASSGGTLVSYEQYF
NA,TRBJ2-7,TRBV5-1,few,TGCGCCAGCAGCCGTATCGAGGGGGTAACGGGCAACGAGCAGTACTTC,CASSRIEGVTGNEQYF
TRBD2,TRBJ2-3,TRBV9,NA,TGTGCCAGCAGCGTCGGGGGGGCCGGCAAAGATACGCAGTATTTT,CASSVGGAGKDTQYF
NA,TRBJ2-5,TRBV3-1,few,TGTGCCAGCAGCCAAGAAAGTCCGGTCCGGTTGGAGACCCAGTACTTC,CASSQESPVRLETQYF
NA,TRBJ2-7,TRBV20-1,NA,TGCAGTGCCACGACAGACTTTGACTACGAGCAGTACTTC,CSATTDFDYEQYF
TRBD1,TRBJ1-6,TRBV12-3/TRBV12-4,few,TGTGCCAGCACACGAATGGGACAGGGGTTTAATTCACCCCTCCACTTT,CASTRMGQGFNSPLHF
TRBD1,TRBJ1-1,TRBV28,NA,TGTGCCAGCAGTTTAATGCAGGGGACAGGAACTGAAGCTTTCTTT,CASSLMQGTGTEAFF
NA,TRBJ2-5,TRBV19,many,TGTGCCAGTAGTGTCCCCGGGGAGACCCAGTACTTC,CASSVPGETQYF
TRBD2,TRBJ2-7,TRBV12-3/TRBV12-4,NA,TGTGCCAGCAGCTCTAGGGGGACTAGCGGTGAGCAGTACTTC,CASSSRGTSGEQYF
NA,TRBJ1-1,TRBV10-2,NA,TGCGCCAGCGCCGGACGAGGGAACACTGAAGCTTTCTTT,CASAGRGNTEAFF
NA,TRBJ2-2,TRBV24-1,NA,TGTGCCACCAGTGATTCTAGACGGGAGTCCGGGGAGCTGTTTTTT,CATSDSRRESGELFF
TRBD1,TRBJ1-2,TRBV20-1,NA,TGCAGTGCTGGATTCGTTACAGGGGGAATTGCTGGCTACACCTTC,CSAGFVTGGIAGYTF
TRBD1,TRBJ2-5,TRBV10-3,many,TGTGCCATCAGTGAGTCCGGACAGGGTGGCCAAGAGACCCAGTACTTC,CAISESGQGGQETQYF
TRBD1,TRBJ1-2,TRBV5-1,NA,TGCGCCAGCAGCGAGGGACAGTGGGCGTGGGGCTACACCTTC,CASSEGQWAWGYTF
NA,TRBJ1-6,TRBV28,many,TGTGCCAGCACCCGGGGGGGGCAGGGGAATTCACCCCTCCACTTT,CASTRGGQGNSPLHF
TRBD2,TRBJ2-2,TRBV18,few,TGTGCCAGCTCACCGCGGACTAGCGGGAGTGCCGGGGAGCTGTTTTTT,CASSPRTSGSAGELFF
NA,TRBJ1-5,TRBV6-1,NA,TGTGCCAGCAGTACTAACAGAAATTCGGGCAGGGATCAGCCCCAGCATTTT,CASSTNRNSGRDQPQHF
NA,TRBJ2-7,TRBV14,NA,TGTGCCAGCAGCGTCCGGGACACTCTCTACGAGCAGTACTTC,CASSVRDTLYEQYF
NA,TRBJ1-1,TRBV10-2,many,TGCGCCAGCAGTGAGTTACGGGACACTGAAGCTTTCTTT,CASSELRDTEAFF